The clone carrying this TCR beta chain was seen more than once but under ten times. Antigen specificity is unknown. The data were obtained in a study of T cells in Graves' hyperthyroidism and ophthalmopathy. In the study overall: Peripheral blood was acquired at first diagnosis, ahead of any therapy whatsoever.

Uncontrolled infection, other autoimmune disease, pregnancy or lactation excluded patients. Used for diagnoses were clinical symptoms, serum thyroxine and TRAb, thyroid ultrasound and orbital computed tomography. General study results and limits: Before onset, by a median of around six months, the model predicted ophthalmopathy.

The TCR beta CDR3 regions underwent amplification using RNA transcripts as the source. Primed by the HTBI set, a first-round RT-PCR was run on the TCR CDR3. Via MiXCR, TCRdb re-called the multiplex PCR reads, giving one row per CDR3 protein. The sample consists of a few hundred thousand distinct CDR3 sequences, 14% of them appearing once. Germline trimming cut 5 bases from V and 6 bases from J; bases unmatched to any gene: 10. This CDR3 spans 14 amino acids. Germline V gene data show CDR1 as SGHVS and CDR2 as FQNEAQ. The origin of this receptor is a middle-aged woman with Graves' hyperthyroidism. This chain uses TRBV7-8 with TRBJ2-7; 7 bases line up with TRBD1. Sequencing input: blood. In nucleotides, the CDR3 is TGTGCCAGCAGCCGATGGGACAGTTTTGCCGAGCAGTACTTC. Its translation is CASSRWDSFAEQYF. The full variable domain, its missing parts supplied by reference TRBV7-8 and TRBJ2-7, is GAGVSQSPRYKVAKRGQDVALRCDPISGHVSLFWYQQALGQGPEFLTYFQNEAQLDKSGLPSDRFFAERPEGSVSTLKIQRTQQEDSAVYLCASSRWDSFAEQYFGPGTRLTVT.